The rows below give T cell receptor beta chains drawn from one sample of a study of blood T cells in healthy people across ages. TCRdb ran MiXCR on the 5' RACE reads and lists one entry per CDR3 protein. This table has roughly 1.6 million distinct CDR3 sequences, about 35% appearing once. Material: blood. The receptor source for this set is a woman aged 30 to 39 in good health. CDR3s include the opening cysteine and the closing phenylalanine or tryptophan. Each record gives: V gene, D gene, clone size, J gene, CDR3 DNA, CDR3 protein. A D gene is named only where the DNA matches it firmly. The size of a clone is reported for some rows only, either as once, few or many, or as a class for expanded clones.

TRBV20-1,-,-,TRBJ1-1,TGCAGTGCTAGAAAGCCGGGACAAATTGAAGCTTTCTTT,CSARKPGQIEAFF
TRBV11-2,TRBD2,few,TRBJ2-7,TGTGCCAGCAGCCCGGCTAGCGGGCACTCCTACGAGCAGTACTTC,CASSPASGHSYEQYF
TRBV12-3/TRBV12-4,-,many,TRBJ1-1,TGTGCCAGCAGTTTAGGGCAGCTTGAAGCTTTCTTT,CASSLGQLEAFF
TRBV7-3,-,once,TRBJ2-1,TGTGCCAGCAGCTCCTCCTGGGGGGTCTCCTACAATGAGCAGTTCTTC,CASSSSWGVSYNEQFF
TRBV7-9,-,-,TRBJ2-7,TGTGCCAGCAGCCCCAGCCGGAGTAGCGCGAAGGGCGAGCAGTACTTC,CASSPSRSSAKGEQYF
TRBV20-1,-,-,TRBJ2-1,TGCAGTGCTTTTAGCAGGGCACCCTCCTACAATGAGCAGTTCTTC,CSAFSRAPSYNEQFF
TRBV7-3,TRBD2,-,TRBJ2-1,TGTGCCAGCAGCTTAGGCGGGAGCATTAATGAGCAGTTCTTC,CASSLGGSINEQFF
TRBV28,TRBD1,few,TRBJ2-7,TGTGCCAGCAGTTCCCCAGCGGACAGGGCCCACGAGCAGTACTTC,CASSSPADRAHEQYF
TRBV5-1,-,few,TRBJ1-2,TGCGCCAGCAGTCCGAGCGGGGGCAGCCTTGGCTATGGCTACACCTTC,CASSPSGGSLGYGYTF
TRBV7-9,-,-,TRBJ1-6,TGTGCCAGCAGCTTTTGGCCCAGTAATTCACCCCTCCACTTT,CASSFWPSNSPLHF
TRBV7-6,-,-,TRBJ1-1,TGTGCCAGCAGCCCCCACGGGGGGGGCACTGAAGCTTTCTTT,CASSPHGGGTEAFF
TRBV6-2/TRBV6-3,-,-,TRBJ2-3,TGTGCCAGCAGTTATTCCCTCGGACAGCCCACAGATACGCAGTATTTT,CASSYSLGQPTDTQYF
TRBV5-8,TRBD1,-,TRBJ2-7,TGTGCCAGCAGACCGAGGACAGGGGGGAGCTCCTACGAGCAGTACTTC,CASRPRTGGSSYEQYF
TRBV15,TRBD1,-,TRBJ1-2,TGTGCCACCAGCAGAGATTACGGACCGGACAGGGGTTTAAACTATGGCTACACCTTC,CATSRDYGPDRGLNYGYTF
TRBV20-1,-,few,TRBJ1-4,TGCAGTGCTCTAGGAGCAAGCTCCGCAACTAATGAAAAACTGTTTTTT,CSALGASSATNEKLFF
TRBV27,TRBD2,-,TRBJ2-1,TGTGCCAGCAGTGCCAGCCCCGGGACTAGCGGGGGCAATGAGCAGTTCTTC,CASSASPGTSGGNEQFF
TRBV5-5,TRBD1,many,TRBJ2-5,TGTGCCAGCAGCAGAGGACAGGGGGCAGAGACCCAGTACTTC,CASSRGQGAETQYF
TRBV29-1,-,few,TRBJ1-2,TGCAGCGTTGAACTTCAAGGGGTTTATGGCTACACCTTC,CSVELQGVYGYTF
TRBV20-1,-,-,TRBJ2-1,TGCAGTGCTAGTATCGGCGGGGAGCAGTTCTTC,CSASIGGEQFF
TRBV10-2,TRBD2,-,TRBJ2-1,TGCGCCAGCAGTGAGTGGGTTAGCGGGAGAGAGCATGAGCAGTTCTTC,CASSEWVSGREHEQFF
TRBV5-1,TRBD2,-,TRBJ2-7,TGCGCCAGCAGCGTGACTAGCGGGGGGCCGGGGTCTCACGAGCAGTACTTC,CASSVTSGGPGSHEQYF
TRBV7-9,TRBD1,-,TRBJ2-7,TGTGCCAGCAGCCCCTCAGGGGGATCCTACAATGAGCAGTACTTC,CASSPSGGSYNEQYF
TRBV20-1,TRBD1,-,TRBJ1-2,TGCAGTGCTAGAGATCATACAGGGGGCTATGGCTACACCTTC,CSARDHTGGYGYTF
TRBV3-1,TRBD1,-,TRBJ2-2,TGTGCCAGCAGCGTCGGACAGGGGGCGCACACCGGGGAGCTGTTTTTT,CASSVGQGAHTGELFF
TRBV20-1,-,-,TRBJ1-1,TGCAGTGCTAGTGCAGGATCCACTGAAGCTTTCTTT,CSASAGSTEAFF
TRBV6-5,TRBD1,once,TRBJ1-2,TGTGCCAGCATTCCCGACAGGGAGGATGGCTACACCTTC,CASIPDREDGYTF
TRBV20-1,-,-,TRBJ2-1,TGCAGTGCCACATGGTATGAGCAGTTCTTC,CSATWYEQFF
TRBV4-1,-,few,TRBJ2-7,TGCGCCAGCAGCGACCAAGGGGTACCGGGGTACGAGCAGTACTTC,CASSDQGVPGYEQYF
TRBV9,TRBD2,few,TRBJ2-7,TGTGCCAGCAGCACCAATTCGAAAGAGGGACTAGACCTCTACGAGCAGTACTTC,CASSTNSKEGLDLYEQYF
TRBV20-1,TRBD2,few,TRBJ2-5,TGCAGTGCTAGAGATGCGGCTAGCGGGGGGCCGGAGACCCAGTACTTC,CSARDAASGGPETQYF
TRBV24-1,TRBD2,many,TRBJ2-1,TGTGCCACCAGTGATGGGGGGGCCTACAATGAGCAGTTCTTC,CATSDGGAYNEQFF
TRBV3-1,-,-,TRBJ2-3,TGTGCCAGCAGCCTTGCCGGGACTCAGAATACGCAGTATTTT,CASSLAGTQNTQYF
TRBV9,-,few,TRBJ1-5,TGTGCCAGCAGCGTAGGAGGCGGTAGCGGGCCCCAGCATTTT,CASSVGGGSGPQHF
TRBV12-3/TRBV12-4,-,-,TRBJ2-4,TGTGCCAGCAGTTTTGCCGTGGCCAAAAACATTCAGTACTTC,CASSFAVAKNIQYF
TRBV7-9,TRBD1,-,TRBJ2-7,TGTGCCAGCAGCCCGAGAGGGGCCGGGACAGGGGGCGCGGAGAGCTACGAGCAGTACTTC,CASSPRGAGTGGAESYEQYF
TRBV5-5,TRBD1,few,TRBJ2-6,TGTGCCAGCAGCCCCAGGGGGCCTAGGGCCAACGTCCTGACTTTC,CASSPRGPRANVLTF
TRBV12-3/TRBV12-4,-,few,TRBJ1-1,TGTGCCAGCAGTTTGACAGCGCCGAACACTGAAGCTTTCTTT,CASSLTAPNTEAFF
TRBV11-2,-,-,TRBJ1-2,TGTGCCAGCAGCTTAGTTGCGGGGGGCGTCTATGGCTACACCTTC,CASSLVAGGVYGYTF
TRBV2,-,-,TRBJ1-1,TGTGCCAGCCGAGAGGACAGGAACACTGAAGCTTTCTTT,CASREDRNTEAFF
TRBV6-2/TRBV6-3,-,few,TRBJ1-5,TGTGCCAGCAGTCCTCCGTACGGCACCGTGTGGGGTCAGCCCCAGCATTTT,CASSPPYGTVWGQPQHF
TRBV4-2,-,few,TRBJ2-3,TGTGCCAGCAGCCAAGATACCAACACAGATACGCAGTATTTT,CASSQDTNTDTQYF
TRBV3-1,-,-,TRBJ2-5,TGTGCCAGCAGCCCTGGAGGGTGGGAACAAGAGACCCAGTACTTC,CASSPGGWEQETQYF
TRBV6-5,-,few,TRBJ2-7,TGTGCCAGCAGCGAATCAGGGAGCGAGCAGTACTTC,CASSESGSEQYF
TRBV7-9,TRBD1,few,TRBJ2-7,TGTGCCAGCAGCATAACAGGGGTCTTCTCCTACGAGCAGTACTTC,CASSITGVFSYEQYF
TRBV7-2,-,-,TRBJ2-7,TGTGCCAGCAGCCCCCGGGGTGGGGGTGGATACGAGCAGTACTTC,CASSPRGGGGYEQYF
TRBV20-1,-,-,TRBJ1-1,TGCAGTGCTAGAGAGGCCGGGGCTGAAGCTTTCTTT,CSAREAGAEAFF